The 9 T cell receptor beta chains presented below share a single source sample, sequenced in a study of blood T cell repertoires in COVID-19. Here immunoSEQ multiplex PCR was the method, and the copy in TCRdb shows in-frame clones only, minus some. The sample carries 13,000 to 15,000 clones, 85% to 90% recorded once. The specimen was peripheral blood. These receptors originate from a woman in her seventies in a cohort sampled during active or convalescent COVID-19.

The rearrangement joins TRBV3-1 (or the pseudogene TRBV3-2) to TRBJ2-7; 7 bases fit TRBD2. V shed 5 bases and J 3 bases; nucleotides not matched to a gene: 7. The CDR3 sequence is 14 residues long. CDR1 is LGHDT and CDR2 is YNNKEL in the germline V gene (reference sequence). In DNA, the CDR3 is TGTGCCAGCAGCAGGTTGGGGGGGGGCTACGAGCAGTACTTC. Protein product: CASSRLGGGYEQYF.

The rearrangement links TRBV5-4 to TRBJ2-3; no reliable D call. Germline V gene sequence: CDR1 SGHNT, CDR2 YYREEE (reference sequence). V was clipped by 6 bases and J by 1 base, with 15 bases between them. The CDR3 runs to 15 residues. The CDR3 nucleotides read TGTGCCAGCAACCAACGACACATAGGCACAGATACGCAGTATTTT. Its protein product is CASNQRHIGTDTQYF.

This chain links TRBV10-2 with TRBJ2-2; D might be TRBD1 (6 bases). This CDR3 spans 15 amino acids. Germline lookup yields CDR1 WSHSY and CDR2 SAAADI. Trimming shortened V by 7 bases and J by 4 bases, and 16 bases separated the two germline ends. The CDR3 DNA follows: TGCGCCAGCACCAGGGACATTCGAGGCACCGGGGAGCTGTTTTTT. This gives the protein CASTRDIRGTGELFF.

The genes are TRBV28 and TRBJ1-6, with no clear D. Germline V gene sequence: CDR1 MDHEN, CDR2 SYDVKM. The CDR3 is made up of 12 amino acids. With 8 bases removed from V and 13 bases from J, the gap between germline ends came to 15 bases. The chain's CDR3 is CASWSGFTPLHF. The CDR3 region has the DNA TGTGCCAGCTGGTCGGGTTTTACGCCCCTCCACTTT.

This rearrangement joins TRBV6-2 or TRBV6-3 to TRBJ2-3; maybe TRBD2 (6 bases). From germline, CDR1 is MNHEY and CDR2 SVGEGT. The CDR3 totals 15 residues. V dropped 2 bases and J dropped 2 bases, with 11 bases sitting between them. In DNA, the CDR3 is TGTGCCAGCAGTTACGGGGCGGGGATCACAGATACGCAGTATTTT. Translation: CASSYGAGITDTQYF.

The chain carries TRBV19 and TRBJ1-6; D uncertain. The V and J ends lost 3 bases and 6 bases respectively, with 9 bases between them. CDR3 length: 14 amino acids. Per the germline V gene, CDR1 is LNHDA and CDR2 is SQIVND (reference sequence). The CDR3 nucleotides read TGTGCCAGTAGTATCAGTATTGGTAATTCACCCCTCCACTTT. It translates to CASSISIGNSPLHF.

The gene calls are TRBV28 and TRBJ2-7; D might be TRBD1 (6 bases). Deletions cut 5 bases from V and 0 bases from J, with 11 bases between. In germline, CDR1 is MDHEN, CDR2 SYDVKM. The CDR3 sequence is 14 residues long. The CDR3 loop is CASSQQGSSYEQYF. CDR3 nucleotide sequence: TGTGCCAGCAGTCAACAGGGAAGCTCCTACGAGCAGTACTTC.

The J gene is TRBJ1-4, the V gene TRBV18; D call uncertain. The germline V gene has CDR1 KGHSH and CDR2 LQKENI. V was clipped by 5 bases and J by 0 bases, with 10 bases between them. The CDR3 spans 15 residues. CDR3 region: CASSGTISTNEKLFF. The CDR3 nucleotides are TGTGCCAGCTCAGGCACAATTTCAACTAATGAAAAACTGTTTTTT. The complete variable domain, with remaining parts taken from reference TRBV18 and TRBJ1-4, reads NAGVMQNPRHLVRRRGQEARLRCSPMKGHSHVYWYRQLPEEGLKFMVYLQKENIIDESGMPKERFSAEFPKEGPSILRIQQVVRGDSAAYFCASSGTISTNEKLFFGSGTQLSVL.

V and J are TRBV7-9 and TRBJ1-3; 8 bases are a match to TRBD1. Germline CDR1 and CDR2: SEHNR and FQNEAQ (reference sequence). The CDR3 is 17 residues long. The V segment lost 1 base and the J segment 0 bases; nucleotides outside the gene matches: 5. CDR3 loop: CASSLDRGAYSGNTIYF. The DNA of the CDR3 is TGTGCCAGCAGCTTAGACAGGGGGGCTTACTCTGGAAACACCATATATTTT.